The subject of this entry is one T cell receptor (beta chain). Its cognate antigen is unknown. The record originates from a study of a mutant IDH1 vaccine in newly diagnosed glioma. CDR3 length: 19 residues. Germline V gives CDR1 KGHSH, CDR2 LQKENI. V lost 3 bases, J lost 0 bases, and 11 bases stayed unmatched. Assay: immunoSEQ multiplex PCR; the TCRdb copy retains only in-frame clones and omits some. Among fewer than 55,000 clones listed, less than 65% were seen once. Time point of the sample: week 47, end of study. Topical imiquimod accompanied each vaccine dose, which consisted of 300 ug of mutant IDH1 20-mer peptide. Administration of eight vaccinations to patients took place in weeks 1, 3, 5, 7, 11, 15, 19, 23.

This sequence joins TRBV18 and TRBJ2-6; 7 positions agree with TRBD1. The TCR was taken from a man aged 40-49 years with glioma. Some clones in this sample may be carry-over from other donors' samples. The specimen was peripheral blood mononuclear cells (PBMCs), collected from a glioma patient whose treatment included an IDH1 peptide vaccine. DNA of the CDR3: TGTGCCAGCTCACCCGTCTCGACAGGGCTTTCCTCTGGGGCCAACGTCCTGACTTTC. Its translation is CASSPVSTGLSSGANVLTF.